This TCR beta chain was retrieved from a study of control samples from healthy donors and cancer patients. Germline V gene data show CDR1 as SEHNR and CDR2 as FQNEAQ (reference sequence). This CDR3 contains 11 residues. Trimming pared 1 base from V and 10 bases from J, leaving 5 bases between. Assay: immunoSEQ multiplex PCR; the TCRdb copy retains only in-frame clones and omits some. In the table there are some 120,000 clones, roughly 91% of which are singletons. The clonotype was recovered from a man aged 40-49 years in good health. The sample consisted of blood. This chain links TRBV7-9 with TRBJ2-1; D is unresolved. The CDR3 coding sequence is TGTGCCAGCAGCTTAGGCGGAGAGCAGTTCTTC. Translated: CASSLGGEQFF.